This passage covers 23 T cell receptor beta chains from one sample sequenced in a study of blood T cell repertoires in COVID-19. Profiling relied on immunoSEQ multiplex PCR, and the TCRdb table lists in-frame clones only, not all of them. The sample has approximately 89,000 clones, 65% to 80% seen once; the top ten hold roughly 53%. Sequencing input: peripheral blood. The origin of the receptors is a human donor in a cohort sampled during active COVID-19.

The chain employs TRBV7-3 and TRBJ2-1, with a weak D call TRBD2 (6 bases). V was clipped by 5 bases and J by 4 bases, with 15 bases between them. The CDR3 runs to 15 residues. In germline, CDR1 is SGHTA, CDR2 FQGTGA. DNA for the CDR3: TGTGCCAGCAGCGCCTCTCGCGGGGATTACAATGAGCAGTTCTTC. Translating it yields CASSASRGDYNEQFF.

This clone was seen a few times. CDR3 loop: CAWSVGSGSRGTGELFF. The DNA for the CDR3 is TGTGCCTGGAGTGTTGGTAGCGGGAGTAGAGGCACCGGGGAGCTGTTTTTT. The chain carries TRBV30 and TRBJ2-2; 9 bases fit TRBD2. Unmatched junction bases numbered 9, after V lost 0 bases and J lost 4 bases. CDR1 GTSNPN and CDR2 SVGIG come from the germline V gene (reference sequence). CDR3 length: 17 residues.

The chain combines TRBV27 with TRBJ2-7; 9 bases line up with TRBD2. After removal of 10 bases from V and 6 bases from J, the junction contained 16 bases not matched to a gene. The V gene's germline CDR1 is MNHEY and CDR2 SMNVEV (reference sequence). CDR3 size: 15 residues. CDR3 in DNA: TGTGCCACCCAGTCAGGGGTTAGCGGGAGCCGCGAGCAGTACTTC. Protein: CATQSGVSGSREQYF.

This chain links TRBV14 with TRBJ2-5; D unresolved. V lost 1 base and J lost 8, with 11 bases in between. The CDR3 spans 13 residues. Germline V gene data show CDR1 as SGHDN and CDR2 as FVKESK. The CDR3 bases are TGTGCCAGCAGCCAAGGTTTGACTCTTACCCAGTACTTC. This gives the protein CASSQGLTLTQYF.

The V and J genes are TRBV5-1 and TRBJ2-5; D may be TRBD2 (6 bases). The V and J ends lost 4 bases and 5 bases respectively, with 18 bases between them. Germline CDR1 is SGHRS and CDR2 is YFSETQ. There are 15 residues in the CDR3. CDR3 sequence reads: CASSAGTPPSETQYF. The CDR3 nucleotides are TGCGCCAGCAGCGCCGGGACTCCCCCGTCCGAGACCCAGTACTTC. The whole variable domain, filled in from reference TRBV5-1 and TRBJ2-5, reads KAGVTQTPRYLIKTRGQQVTLSCSPISGHRSVSWYQQTPGQGLQFLFEYFSETQRNKGNFPGRFSGRQFSNSRSEMNVSTLELGDSALYLCASSAGTPPSETQYFGPGTRLLVL.

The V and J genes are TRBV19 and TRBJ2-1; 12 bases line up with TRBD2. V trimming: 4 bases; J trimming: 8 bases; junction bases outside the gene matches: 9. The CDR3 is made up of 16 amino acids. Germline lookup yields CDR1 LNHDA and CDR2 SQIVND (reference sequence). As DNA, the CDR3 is TGTGCCAGTAGTACACCTAGCGGGAGGGCCCTAGATGAGCAGTTCTTC. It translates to CASSTPSGRALDEQFF.

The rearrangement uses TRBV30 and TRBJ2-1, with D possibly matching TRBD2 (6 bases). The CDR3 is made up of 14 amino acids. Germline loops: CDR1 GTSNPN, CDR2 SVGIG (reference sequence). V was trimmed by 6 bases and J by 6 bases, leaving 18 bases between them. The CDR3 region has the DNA TGTGCCTGTATCAGGACTACCAGTACCAATGAGCAGTTCTTC. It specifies CACIRTTSTNEQFF.

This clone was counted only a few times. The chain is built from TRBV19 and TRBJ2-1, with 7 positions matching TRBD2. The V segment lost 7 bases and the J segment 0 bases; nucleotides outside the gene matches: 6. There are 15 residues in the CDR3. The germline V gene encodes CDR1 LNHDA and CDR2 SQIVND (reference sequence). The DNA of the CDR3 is TGTGCCAGTACCCGAGCGGGGTCCTCCTACAATGAGCAGTTCTTC. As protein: CASTRAGSSYNEQFF.

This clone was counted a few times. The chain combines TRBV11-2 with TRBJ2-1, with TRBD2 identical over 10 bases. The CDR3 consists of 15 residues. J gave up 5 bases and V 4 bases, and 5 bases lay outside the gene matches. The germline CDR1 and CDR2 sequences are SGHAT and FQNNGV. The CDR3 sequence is CASSSRSGRDNEQFF. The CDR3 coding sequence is TGTGCCAGCAGCTCGAGGAGCGGGAGGGACAATGAGCAGTTCTTC.

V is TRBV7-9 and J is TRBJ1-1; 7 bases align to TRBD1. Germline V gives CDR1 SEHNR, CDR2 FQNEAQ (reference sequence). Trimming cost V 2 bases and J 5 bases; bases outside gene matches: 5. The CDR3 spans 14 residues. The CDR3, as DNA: TGTGCCAGCAGCTTACTCCAGGGGGGAACTGAAGCTTTCTTT. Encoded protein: CASSLLQGGTEAFF.

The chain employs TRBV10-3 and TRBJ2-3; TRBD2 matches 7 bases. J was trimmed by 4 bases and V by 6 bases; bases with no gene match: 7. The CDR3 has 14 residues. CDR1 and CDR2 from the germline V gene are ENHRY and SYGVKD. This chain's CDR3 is CAISAGGGADTQYF. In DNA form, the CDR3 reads TGTGCCATCAGCGCTGGGGGGGGAGCAGATACGCAGTATTTT.

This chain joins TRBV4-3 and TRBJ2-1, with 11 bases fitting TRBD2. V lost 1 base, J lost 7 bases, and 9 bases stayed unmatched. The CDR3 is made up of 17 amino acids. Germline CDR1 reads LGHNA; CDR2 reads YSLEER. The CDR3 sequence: CASSQGLTSGTINEQFF. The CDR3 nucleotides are TGCGCCAGCAGCCAAGGCTTGACTAGCGGGACTATAAATGAGCAGTTCTTC.

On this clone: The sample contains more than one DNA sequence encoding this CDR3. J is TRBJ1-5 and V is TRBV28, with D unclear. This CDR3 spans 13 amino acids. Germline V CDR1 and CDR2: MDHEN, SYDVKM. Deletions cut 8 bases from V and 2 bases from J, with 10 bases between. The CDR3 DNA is TGTGCCAGCCTGCCGCGGGGCAATCAGCCCCAGCATTTT. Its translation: CASLPRGNQPQHF. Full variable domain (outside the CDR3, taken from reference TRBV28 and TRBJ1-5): DVKVTQSSRYLVKRTGEKVFLECVQDMDHENMFWYRQDPGLGLRLIYFSYDVKMKEKGDIPEGYSVSREKKERFSLILESASTNQTSMYLCASLPRGNQPQHFGDGTRLSIL.

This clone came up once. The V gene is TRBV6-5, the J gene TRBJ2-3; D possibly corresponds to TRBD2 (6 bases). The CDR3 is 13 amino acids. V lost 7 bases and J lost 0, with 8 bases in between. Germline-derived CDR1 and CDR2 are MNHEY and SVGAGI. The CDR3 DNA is TGTGCCAGCACCGGGACTAGCACAGATACGCAGTATTTT. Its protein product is CASTGTSTDTQYF.

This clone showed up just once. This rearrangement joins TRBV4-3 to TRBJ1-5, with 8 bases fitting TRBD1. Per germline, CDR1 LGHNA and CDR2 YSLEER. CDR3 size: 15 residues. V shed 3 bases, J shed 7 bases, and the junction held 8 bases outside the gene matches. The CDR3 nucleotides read TGCGCCAGCAGCCAGGGCCAGGGGGCCGAGCAGCCCCAGCATTTT. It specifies CASSQGQGAEQPQHF.

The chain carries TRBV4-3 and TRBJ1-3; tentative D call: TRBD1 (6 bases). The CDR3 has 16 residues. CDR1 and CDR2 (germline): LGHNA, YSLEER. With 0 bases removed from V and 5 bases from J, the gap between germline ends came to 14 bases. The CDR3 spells CASSQEGGHLRNTIYF. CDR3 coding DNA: TGCGCCAGCAGCCAAGAAGGGGGACACCTCAGAAACACCATATATTTT.

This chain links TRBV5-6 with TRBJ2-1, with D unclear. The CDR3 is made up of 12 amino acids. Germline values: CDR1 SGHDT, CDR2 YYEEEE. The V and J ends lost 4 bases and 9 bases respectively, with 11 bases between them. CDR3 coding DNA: TGTGCCAGCAGCGCAATAGTCGGTGAGCAGTTCTTC. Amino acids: CASSAIVGEQFF.

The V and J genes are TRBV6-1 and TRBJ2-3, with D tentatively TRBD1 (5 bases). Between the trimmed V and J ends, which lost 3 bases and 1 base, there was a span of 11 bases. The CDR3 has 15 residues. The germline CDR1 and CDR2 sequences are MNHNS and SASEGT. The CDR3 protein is CASSDVGQGTDTQYF. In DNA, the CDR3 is TGTGCCAGCAGTGACGTTGGACAAGGCACAGATACGCAGTATTTT.

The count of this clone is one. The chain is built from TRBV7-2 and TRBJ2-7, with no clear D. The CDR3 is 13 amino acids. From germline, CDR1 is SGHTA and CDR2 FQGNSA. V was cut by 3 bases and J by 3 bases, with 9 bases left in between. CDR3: CASSFKELYEQYF. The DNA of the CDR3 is TGTGCCAGCAGCTTTAAGGAGCTCTACGAGCAGTACTTC.

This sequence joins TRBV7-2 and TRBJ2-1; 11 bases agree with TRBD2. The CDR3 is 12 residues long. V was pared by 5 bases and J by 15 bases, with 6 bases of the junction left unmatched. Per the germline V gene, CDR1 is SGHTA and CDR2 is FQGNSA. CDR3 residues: CASSPLAGGTFF. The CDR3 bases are TGTGCCAGCAGCCCCTTAGCGGGAGGGACGTTCTTC. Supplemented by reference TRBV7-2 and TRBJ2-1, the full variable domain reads GAGVSQSPSNKVTEKGKDVELRCDPISGHTALYWYRQSLGQGLEFLIYFQGNSAPDKSGLPSDRFSAERTGGSVSTLTIQRTQQEDSAVYLCASSPLAGGTFFGPGTRLTVL.

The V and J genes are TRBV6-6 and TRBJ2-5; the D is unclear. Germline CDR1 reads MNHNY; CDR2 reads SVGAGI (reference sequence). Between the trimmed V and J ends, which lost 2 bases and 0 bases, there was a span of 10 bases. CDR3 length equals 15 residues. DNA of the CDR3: TGTGCCAGCAGTTACATAGACTCGTACCAAGAGACCCAGTACTTC. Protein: CASSYIDSYQETQYF.

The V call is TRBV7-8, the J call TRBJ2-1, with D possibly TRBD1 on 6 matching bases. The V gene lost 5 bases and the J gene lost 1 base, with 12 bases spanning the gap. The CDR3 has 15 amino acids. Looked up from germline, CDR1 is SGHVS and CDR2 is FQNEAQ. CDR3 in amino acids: CASSLLTGSYNEQFF. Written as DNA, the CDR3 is TGTGCCAGCAGCCTTTTGACAGGTTCCTACAATGAGCAGTTCTTC.

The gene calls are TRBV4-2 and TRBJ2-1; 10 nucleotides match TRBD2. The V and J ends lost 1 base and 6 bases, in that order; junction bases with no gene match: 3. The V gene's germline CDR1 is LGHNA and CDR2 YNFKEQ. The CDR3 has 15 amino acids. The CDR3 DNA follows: TGTGCCAGCAGCCAAGGAGCGGGAGGGGGCAATGAGCAGTTCTTC. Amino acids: CASSQGAGGGNEQFF.